Each of the 16 T cell receptor beta chains below was sequenced from the same sample in a study of cytomegalovirus exposure and HLA in healthy donors. TCRdb's copy holds only in-frame clones and misses some; the assay was immunoSEQ multiplex PCR. The top ten hold about 2% of the sample, which has about 110,000 clones, about 88% seen once. The sample consisted of PBMCs. The receptors were gathered from a woman under 30 in good health and CMV-seronegative.

V gene TRBV10-3 combines with J gene TRBJ2-2, with TRBD2 as a possible D gene (6 bases). CDR3 size: 17 residues. Looked up from germline, CDR1 is ENHRY and CDR2 is SYGVKD. V lost 5 bases to trimming and J lost 3 bases, with 19 bases between them. The CDR3 sequence: CAISSVLPSGYTGELFF. The DNA of the CDR3 is TGTGCCATCAGTTCCGTTTTACCCAGCGGGTACACCGGGGAGCTGTTTTTT.

The table lists this clone with a count of one. The gene calls are TRBV6-1 and TRBJ2-1; TRBD2 matches 11 bases. Trimming cost V 6 bases and J 7 bases; bases outside gene matches: 8. CDR1 is MNHNS, CDR2 SASEGT, per germline. The CDR3 covers 15 residues. The CDR3 DNA is TGTGCCAGCAGAAGAGGTAGCGGGGGGGAAAATGAGCAGTTCTTC. Translating it yields CASRRGSGGENEQFF.

This chain joins TRBV28 and TRBJ2-4; TRBD2 matches at 7 bases. This CDR3 spans 13 amino acids. Germline V gene sequence: CDR1 MDHEN, CDR2 SYDVKM. V shed 4 bases and J 7 bases; nucleotides not matched to a gene: 4. CDR3: CASSWGGANIQYF. CDR3 in DNA: TGTGCCAGCAGTTGGGGAGGGGCTAACATTCAGTACTTC.

The chain recombines TRBV11-3 with TRBJ2-2, with TRBD2 as a possible D gene (5 bases). V was shortened by 3 bases and J by 2 bases, with 13 bases between the two germline ends. Germline values: CDR1 SGHNT, CDR2 YENEEA. CDR3 length equals 16 residues. CDR3 coding DNA: TGTGCCAGCAGCTTGGGCGGGCACGTAAACACCGGGGAGCTGTTTTTT. This codes for CASSLGGHVNTGELFF.

The chain is built from TRBV2 and TRBJ2-7; D remains ambiguous. The CDR3 covers 12 residues. V was trimmed by 5 bases and J by 7 bases, leaving 12 bases between them. Germline V gene data show CDR1 as SNHLY and CDR2 as FYNNEI. CDR3 in DNA: TGTGCCAGCAGTTTTCAACCCCGGGAGCAGTACTTC. It translates to CASSFQPREQYF. The entire variable domain, with the rest obtained from reference TRBV2 and TRBJ2-7, is as follows: EPEVTQTPSHQVTQMGQEVILRCVPISNHLYFYWYRQILGQKVEFLVSFYNNEISEKSEIFDDQFSVERPDGSNFTLKIRSTKLEDSAMYFCASSFQPREQYFGPGTRLTVT.

In its sample, this clone was seen once. The gene calls are TRBV4-1 and TRBJ2-1, with TRBD2 matching 9 bases. This CDR3 comprises 17 residues. Germline CDR1 and CDR2: MGHRA and YSYEKL. V was pared by 0 bases and J by 6 bases, with 9 bases of the junction left unmatched. CDR3 coding DNA: TGCGCCAGCAGCCAAGAGGTTAGCGCGGGAGGGACCAATGAGCAGTTCTTC. Its translation: CASSQEVSAGGTNEQFF.

CDR3 amino acids: CSARQGDTQYF. The DNA for the CDR3 is TGCAGTGCTAGGCAGGGCGATACGCAGTATTTT. The chain links TRBV20-1 to TRBJ2-3; possibly TRBD1 for D (5 bases). The length of the CDR3 is 11 residues. Trimming cost V 3 bases and J 6 bases, with 7 bases left between them. CDR1 is DFQATT and CDR2 is SNEGSKA in the germline V gene (reference sequence).

The V gene is TRBV6-6, the J gene TRBJ1-2; D is unresolved. The CDR3 runs 14 residues. CDR1 is MNHNY and CDR2 is SVGAGI in the germline V gene (reference sequence). The V gene lost 8 bases and the J gene lost 4 bases, with 17 bases spanning the gap. The CDR3, as DNA: TGTGCCAGCCGAAGCCCGGAGCTTGGCTATGGCTACACCTTC. Protein sequence: CASRSPELGYGYTF.

This clone is a singleton in its sample. The chain carries TRBV2 and TRBJ1-4, with D perhaps matching TRBD1 (6 bases). Looked up from germline, CDR1 is SNHLY and CDR2 is FYNNEI. CDR3 size: 15 residues. V lost 7 bases and J 7 bases, leaving 19 bases between the germline ends. CDR3 amino acids: CASMLGGGGFEKLFF. CDR3 sequence (DNA): TGTGCCAGCATGCTCGGAGGGGGGGGATTTGAAAAACTGTTTTTT.

V gene TRBV5-4 combines with J gene TRBJ2-3; 9 positions agree with TRBD1. The CDR3 has 14 amino acids. Germline trimming cut 4 bases from V and 6 bases from J; bases unmatched to any gene: 6. Germline V gene data show CDR1 as SGHNT and CDR2 as YYREEE (reference sequence). The CDR3 DNA sequence: TGTGCCAGCAGCAACAGACAGGGGGGGGATACGCAGTATTTT. Amino acids: CASSNRQGGDTQYF.

Worth noting for this clone: The identical CDR3 is also encoded by other nucleotide sequences in the sample. The chain couples TRBV5-1 to TRBJ2-7; TRBD1 aligns across 8 bases. This CDR3 contains 15 residues. The germline V gene has CDR1 SGHRS and CDR2 YFSETQ. The junction had 9 bases not matched to a gene; V was cut back by 5 bases and J by 2 bases. In DNA, the CDR3 is TGCGCCAGCAGGGTTGCGGACAGGGCCCCCTACGAGCAGTACTTC. It yields the protein CASRVADRAPYEQYF. The whole variable domain, filled in from reference TRBV5-1 and TRBJ2-7, reads KAGVTQTPRYLIKTRGQQVTLSCSPISGHRSVSWYQQTPGQGLQFLFEYFSETQRNKGNFPGRFSGRQFSNSRSEMNVSTLELGDSALYLCASRVADRAPYEQYFGPGTRLTVT.

The chain has TRBV7-2 and TRBJ1-2, with 7 bases matching TRBD1. This CDR3 is built from 16 residues. Germline lookup yields CDR1 SGHTA and CDR2 FQGNSA. The J segment lost 7 bases and the V segment lost 5 bases, leaving 16 bases of the junction unmatched. CDR3 DNA: TGTGCCAGCAGCCATACAAGGGGGCGGAGTGGGGGTGGCTACACCTTC. It codes for CASSHTRGRSGGGYTF.

This clone was found once. The rearrangement links TRBV7-2 to TRBJ1-2; D is ambiguous. The V and J ends lost 1 base and 5 bases respectively, with 8 bases between them. The germline V gene encodes CDR1 SGHTA and CDR2 FQGNSA. CDR3 size: 13 residues. The DNA of the CDR3 is TGTGCCAGCAGCTTAGACCGTACTTATGGCTACACCTTC. Protein sequence: CASSLDRTYGYTF.

The chain has TRBV5-1 and TRBJ1-1; D possibly corresponds to TRBD1 (5 bases). Germline loops: CDR1 SGHRS, CDR2 YFSETQ. This CDR3 has 14 residues. Trimming shortened V by 2 bases and J by 1 base, and 9 bases separated the two germline ends. The CDR3: CASSLLTGNTEAFF. The CDR3 coding sequence is TGCGCCAGCAGCTTATTAACAGGGAACACTGAAGCTTTCTTT.

V gene TRBV6-5 combines with J gene TRBJ2-1; 12 bases are shared with TRBD2. There are 16 residues in the CDR3. Looked up from germline, CDR1 is MNHEY and CDR2 is SVGAGI. With V trimmed by 2 bases and J by 7 bases, 6 bases remained unmatched. In nucleotides, the CDR3 is TGTGCCAGCAGTTACCTTCTAACTAGCGGGGGGAATGAGCAGTTCTTC. Translation gives CASSYLLTSGGNEQFF.

This clone showed up just once. This chain links TRBV11-2 with TRBJ2-3; D may be TRBD2 (6 bases). Germline CDR1 is SGHAT and CDR2 is FQNNGV. Trimming stripped 5 bases from V and 3 bases from J, with 18 bases between. There are 16 residues in the CDR3. The CDR3 DNA is TGTGCCAGCAGCCCGTACCGGGGGATCAAGACAGATACGCAGTATTTT. The encoded protein is CASSPYRGIKTDTQYF.